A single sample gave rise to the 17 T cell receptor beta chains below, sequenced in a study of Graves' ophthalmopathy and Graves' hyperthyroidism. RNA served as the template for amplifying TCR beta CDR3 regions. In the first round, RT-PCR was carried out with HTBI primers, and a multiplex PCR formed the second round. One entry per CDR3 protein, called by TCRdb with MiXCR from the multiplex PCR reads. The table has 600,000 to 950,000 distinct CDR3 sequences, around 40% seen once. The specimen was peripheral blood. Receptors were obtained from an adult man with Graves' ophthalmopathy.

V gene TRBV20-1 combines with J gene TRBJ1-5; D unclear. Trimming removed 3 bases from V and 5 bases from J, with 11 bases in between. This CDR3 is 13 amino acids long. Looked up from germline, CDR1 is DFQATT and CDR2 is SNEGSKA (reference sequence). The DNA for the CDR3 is TGCAGTGCTAGTAGGGAGGTTTATCAGCCCCAGCATTTT. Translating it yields CSASREVYQPQHF.

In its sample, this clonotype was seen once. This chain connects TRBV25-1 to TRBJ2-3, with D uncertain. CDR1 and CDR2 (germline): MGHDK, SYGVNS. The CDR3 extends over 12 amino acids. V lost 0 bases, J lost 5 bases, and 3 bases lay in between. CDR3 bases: TGTGCCAGCAGTGAATATGGAGATACGCAGTATTTT. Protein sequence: CASSEYGDTQYF.

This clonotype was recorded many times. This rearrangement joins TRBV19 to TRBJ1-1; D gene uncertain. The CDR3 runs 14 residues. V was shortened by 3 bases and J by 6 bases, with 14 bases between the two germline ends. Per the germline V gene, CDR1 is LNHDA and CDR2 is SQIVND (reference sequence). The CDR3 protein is CASSMDRRGPEAFF. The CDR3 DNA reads TGTGCCAGTAGTATGGACCGACGCGGTCCTGAAGCTTTCTTT. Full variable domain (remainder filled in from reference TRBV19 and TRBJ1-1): DGGITQSPKYLFRKEGQNVTLSCEQNLNHDAMYWYRQDPGQGLRLIYYSQIVNDFQKGDIAEGYSVSREKKESFPLTVTSAQKNPTAFYLCASSMDRRGPEAFFGQGTRLTVV.

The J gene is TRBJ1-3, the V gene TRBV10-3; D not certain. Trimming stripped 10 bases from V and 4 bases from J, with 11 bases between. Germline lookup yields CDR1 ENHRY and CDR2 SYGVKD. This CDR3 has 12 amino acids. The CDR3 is CASKNSGNTIYF. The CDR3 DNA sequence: TGTGCCAGCAAGAACAGCGGAAACACCATATATTTT.

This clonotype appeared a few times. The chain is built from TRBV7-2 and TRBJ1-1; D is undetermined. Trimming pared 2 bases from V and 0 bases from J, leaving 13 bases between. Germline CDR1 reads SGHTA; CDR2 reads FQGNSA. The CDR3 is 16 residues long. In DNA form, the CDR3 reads TGTGCCAGCAGCTTATTGGTGGGCAGAATGAACACTGAAGCTTTCTTT. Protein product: CASSLLVGRMNTEAFF.

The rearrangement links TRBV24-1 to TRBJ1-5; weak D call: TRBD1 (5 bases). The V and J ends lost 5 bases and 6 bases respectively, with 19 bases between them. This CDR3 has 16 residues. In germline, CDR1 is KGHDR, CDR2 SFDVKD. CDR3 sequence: CATSAPTGQGSQPQHF. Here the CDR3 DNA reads TGTGCCACCAGTGCGCCTACTGGGCAGGGATCTCAGCCCCAGCATTTT.

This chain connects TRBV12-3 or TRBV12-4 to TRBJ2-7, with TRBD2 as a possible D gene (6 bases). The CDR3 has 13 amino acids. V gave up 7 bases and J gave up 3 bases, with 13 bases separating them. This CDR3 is CASTGGEYYEQYF. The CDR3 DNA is TGTGCCAGCACCGGAGGGGAGTACTACGAGCAGTACTTC.

The CDR3 reads CAWRRQGAAGYTF. CDR3 nucleotides: TGTGCCTGGAGACGACAGGGGGCTGCTGGCTACACCTTC. V is TRBV19 and J is TRBJ1-2; 10 bases line up with TRBD1. The CDR3 is made up of 13 amino acids. Losses at the gene ends were 11 bases for V and 7 bases for J; bases not matched to a gene: 10. Germline values: CDR1 LNHDA, CDR2 SQIVND (reference sequence).

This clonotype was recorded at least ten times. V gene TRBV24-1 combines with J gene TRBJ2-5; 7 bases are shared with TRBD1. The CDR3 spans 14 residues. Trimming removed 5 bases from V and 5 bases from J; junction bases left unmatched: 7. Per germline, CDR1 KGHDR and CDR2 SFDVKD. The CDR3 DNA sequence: TGTGCCACCAGTGGCCCAGGGGGTTGGGAGACCCAGTACTTC. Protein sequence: CATSGPGGWETQYF.

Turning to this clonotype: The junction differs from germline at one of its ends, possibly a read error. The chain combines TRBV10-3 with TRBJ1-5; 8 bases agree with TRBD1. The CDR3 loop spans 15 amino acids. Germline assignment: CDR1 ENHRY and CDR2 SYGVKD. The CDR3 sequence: CDISNRTGSNQPQHF. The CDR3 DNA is TGTGACATCAGCAATCGGACAGGGTCCAATCAGCCCCAGCATTTT.

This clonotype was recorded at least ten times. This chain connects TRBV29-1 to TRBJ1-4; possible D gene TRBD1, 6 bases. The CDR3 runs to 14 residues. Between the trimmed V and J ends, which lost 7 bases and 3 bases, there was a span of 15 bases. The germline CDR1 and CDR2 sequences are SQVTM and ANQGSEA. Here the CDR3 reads CSAPEGGSNEKLFF. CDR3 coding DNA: TGCAGCGCTCCGGAGGGGGGCTCTAATGAAAAACTGTTTTTT.

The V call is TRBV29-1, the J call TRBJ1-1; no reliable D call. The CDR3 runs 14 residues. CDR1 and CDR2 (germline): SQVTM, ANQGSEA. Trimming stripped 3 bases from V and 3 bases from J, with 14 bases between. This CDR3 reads CSVELRPLDTEAFF. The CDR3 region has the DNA TGCAGCGTTGAGTTGAGGCCGTTGGACACTGAAGCTTTCTTT. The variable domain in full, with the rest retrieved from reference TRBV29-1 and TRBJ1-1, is SAVISQKPSRDICQRGTSLTIQCQVDSQVTMMFWYRQQPGQSLTLIATANQGSEATYESGFVIDKFPISRPNLTFSTLTVSNMSPEDSSIYLCSVELRPLDTEAFFGQGTRLTVV.

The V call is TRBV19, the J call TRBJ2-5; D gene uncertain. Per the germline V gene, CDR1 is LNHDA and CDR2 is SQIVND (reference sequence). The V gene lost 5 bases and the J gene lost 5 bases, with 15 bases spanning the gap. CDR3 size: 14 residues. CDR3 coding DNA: TGTGCCAGTAGTCCCGTGGGGTCGGTGGAGACCCAGTACTTC. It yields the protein CASSPVGSVETQYF.

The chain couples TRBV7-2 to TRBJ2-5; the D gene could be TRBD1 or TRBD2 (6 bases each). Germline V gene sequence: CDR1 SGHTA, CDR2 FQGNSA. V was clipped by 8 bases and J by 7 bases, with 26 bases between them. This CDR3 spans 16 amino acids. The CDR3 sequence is CASGRWGQDRRGTQYF. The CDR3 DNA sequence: TGTGCCAGCGGGAGATGGGGACAAGACAGGAGGGGGACCCAGTACTTC.

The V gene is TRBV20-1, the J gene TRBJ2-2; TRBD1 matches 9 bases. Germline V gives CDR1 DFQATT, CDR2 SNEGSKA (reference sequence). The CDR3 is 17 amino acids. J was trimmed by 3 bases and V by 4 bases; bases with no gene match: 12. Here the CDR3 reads CSAKGYPGTGYTGELFF. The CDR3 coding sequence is TGCAGTGCTAAGGGGTATCCGGGGACAGGGTACACCGGGGAGCTGTTTTTT.

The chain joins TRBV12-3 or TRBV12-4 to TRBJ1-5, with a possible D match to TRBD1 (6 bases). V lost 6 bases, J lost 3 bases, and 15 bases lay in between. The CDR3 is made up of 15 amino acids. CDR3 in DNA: TGTGCCAGCAGGGGACCAAGGGACACCAATCAGCCCCAGCATTTT. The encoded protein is CASRGPRDTNQPQHF.

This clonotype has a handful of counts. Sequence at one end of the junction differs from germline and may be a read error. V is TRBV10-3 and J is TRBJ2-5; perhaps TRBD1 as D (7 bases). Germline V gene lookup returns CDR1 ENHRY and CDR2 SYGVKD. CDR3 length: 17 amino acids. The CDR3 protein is CASSKYLLAGTEETQYF. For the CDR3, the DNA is TGTGCCAGCAGTAAATACCTCCTGGCGGGGACAGAAGAGACCCAGTACTTC.